This T cell receptor beta chain was sequenced during a study of T cell repertoires in cytomegalovirus infection. In the study overall: CMV infection and matching HLA type were both indicated by public TCR beta signatures.

Study conclusions and caveats: Of the TCR beta families, the public ones yielded a cumulative frequency that identified carriers of CMV plus the relevant HLA.

This clonotype is medium-sized in the sample. Its antigen is as yet unknown. TCRdb re-analysed the reads in MiXCR, keeping a single row per CDR3 protein. The sample shows roughly 230,000 distinct CDR3 sequences, about 23% of them seen only once. With 5 bases clipped from V and 6 bases from J, the junction kept 6 bases outside the gene matches. Germline values: CDR1 MDHEN, CDR2 SYDVKM. The CDR3 loop spans 15 amino acids. Sequenced sample: CD8+ T cells from PBMCs. The genes are TRBV28 and TRBJ2-1; 11 bases fit TRBD2. This sequence originates from a human donor in good health (CMV status not recorded). Some clones in this sample may be carry-over from other donors' samples. Written as DNA, the CDR3 is TGTGCCAGCAGTGCCCTAGCGGGGGGACTCAATGAGCAGTTCTTC. Its translation is CASSALAGGLNEQFF.